One and the same sample provided the 25 T cell receptor beta chains below, sequenced in a study of patients and donors after allogeneic stem cell transplantation. TCRdb ran MiXCR on the RT-PCR reads and lists one entry per CDR3 protein. This table has approximately 200,000 distinct CDR3 sequences, approximately 14% appearing once. Sequenced: blood, either unsorted or a sorted T cell fraction (not recorded which). These receptors all stem from a human donor who was either an allogeneic HSCT recipient or a stem cell or donor lymphocyte infusion donor (not recorded which). It is not recorded whose cells these are; they may come from a transplant donor.

This clonotype has more than one count but fewer than ten. The chain recombines TRBV14 with TRBJ2-3, with TRBD2 as a possible D gene (5 bases). Trimming left V 3 bases short and J 0 bases short, with 10 bases between. Per the germline V gene, CDR1 is SGHDN and CDR2 is FVKESK. The CDR3 covers 15 residues. CDR3 DNA sequence: TGTGCCAGCAGCCATGAGGGCACTAGCACAGATACGCAGTATTTT. Translated: CASSHEGTSTDTQYF.

The V and J genes are TRBV4-2 and TRBJ1-1, with D unresolved. CDR1 and CDR2 from the germline V gene are LGHNA and YNFKEQ. The CDR3 consists of 15 residues. V shed 1 base and J shed 5 bases, with 14 bases lying between them. CDR3 sequence: CASSQGSDWATEAFF. For the CDR3, the DNA is TGTGCCAGCAGCCAAGGGTCGGACTGGGCTACTGAAGCTTTCTTT.

J is TRBJ1-4 and V is TRBV20-1; TRBD1 aligns across 7 bases. Germline V CDR1 and CDR2: DFQATT, SNEGSKA (reference sequence). The ends lost 1 base at V and 7 bases at J; junction bases unmatched: 15. The length of the CDR3 is 17 residues. CDR3 amino acids: CSARAIYRGRTGEKLFF. CDR3 nucleotide sequence: TGCAGTGCTAGAGCTATATACAGGGGCAGGACGGGTGAAAAACTGTTTTTT.

This clonotype was counted between two and nine times. V gene TRBV7-2 combines with J gene TRBJ2-3; D might be TRBD1 or TRBD2, each matching 6 bases. The CDR3 spans 15 residues. V lost 1 base and J 8 bases, leaving 16 bases between the germline ends. Germline-derived CDR1 and CDR2 are SGHTA and FQGNSA. The CDR3 reads CASSLVGLKGGTQYF. For the CDR3, the DNA is TGTGCCAGCAGCTTAGTAGGTCTAAAGGGGGGTACGCAGTATTTT.

The V call is TRBV5-4, the J call TRBJ2-4; possible D gene TRBD2, 6 bases. V lost 4 bases and J lost 8, with 19 bases in between. Germline CDR1 reads SGHNT; CDR2 reads YYREEE (reference sequence). The CDR3 consists of 15 residues. As DNA, the CDR3 is TGTGCCAGCAGCCAGGGAGGTGGCAGGCAGGACATTCAGTACTTC. Its translation: CASSQGGGRQDIQYF. The whole variable domain, filled in from reference TRBV5-4 and TRBJ2-4, reads ETGVTQSPTHLIKTRGQQVTLRCSSQSGHNTVSWYQQALGQGPQFIFQYYREEENGRGNFPPRFSGLQFPNYSSELNVNALELDDSALYLCASSQGGGRQDIQYFGAGTRLSVL.

This clonotype appeared many times. In DNA, the CDR3 is TGCAGTGCTAGTGGACCCGGATACACTGAAGCTTTCTTT. It encodes CSASGPGYTEAFF. The chain links TRBV20-1 to TRBJ1-1, with D unclear. Deletions cut 3 bases from V and 3 bases from J, with 11 bases between. The length of the CDR3 is 13 residues. CDR1 and CDR2 from the germline V gene are DFQATT and SNEGSKA (reference sequence).

This chain uses TRBV20-1 with TRBJ2-1; 7 nucleotides match TRBD2. V trimming: 6 bases; J trimming: 9 bases; junction bases outside the gene matches: 14. The CDR3 sequence is 14 residues long. Per germline, CDR1 DFQATT and CDR2 SNEGSKA (reference sequence). The CDR3 region is CSAISRELLVEQFF. CDR3 DNA: TGCAGTGCCATCTCGCGGGAGTTGCTCGTTGAGCAGTTCTTC.

The chain joins TRBV24-1 to TRBJ2-1; D assignment may be TRBD1 or TRBD2 (6 bases each). The CDR3 sequence is 16 residues long. Germline CDR1 and CDR2: KGHDR and SFDVKD. Deletions cut 3 bases from V and 7 bases from J, with 18 bases between. The CDR3 is CATSDETGSEGNEQFF. CDR3 DNA: TGTGCCACCAGTGATGAAACAGGGTCGGAGGGGAATGAGCAGTTCTTC.

The chain has TRBV19 and TRBJ2-2; tentative D call: TRBD1 (6 bases). The germline V and J ends were trimmed by 7 bases and 6 bases, with 15 bases remaining between them. The germline CDR1 and CDR2 sequences are LNHDA and SQIVND (reference sequence). The CDR3 extends over 14 amino acids. CDR3 sequence: CASKADSLAGELFF. The CDR3, as DNA: TGTGCCAGTAAGGCGGACAGCCTGGCCGGGGAGCTGTTTTTT.

This clonotype was recorded many times. V is TRBV5-1 and J is TRBJ2-5; D gene uncertain. The germline V gene has CDR1 SGHRS and CDR2 YFSETQ. This CDR3 has 14 amino acids. Trimming removed 2 bases at V and 2 bases at J, with 10 bases between. The CDR3, as DNA: TGCGCCAGCAGCTTTTTACAGAGTCAAGAGACCCAGTACTTC. Translated: CASSFLQSQETQYF.

There are a few counts of this clonotype. The chain employs TRBV18 and TRBJ1-1; D unresolved. Germline loops: CDR1 KGHSH, CDR2 LQKENI. V was shortened by 2 bases and J by 1 base, with 8 bases between the two germline ends. This CDR3 region has 14 residues. CDR3 sequence: CASSPFGPNTEAFF. For the CDR3, the DNA is TGTGCCAGCTCACCATTCGGACCGAACACTGAAGCTTTCTTT.

This clonotype appeared a few times. J is TRBJ2-7 and V is TRBV4-1, with 9 bases identical to TRBD1. Looked up from germline, CDR1 is MGHRA and CDR2 is YSYEKL. With 4 bases clipped from V and 0 bases from J, the junction kept 7 bases outside the gene matches. CDR3 size: 16 residues. CDR3 amino acids: CASSLTGGAYSYEQYF. CDR3 sequence (DNA): TGCGCCAGCAGCCTAACAGGGGGCGCTTACTCCTACGAGCAGTACTTC.

The rearrangement joins TRBV7-8 to TRBJ2-3, with D hard to call. Germline V lookup: CDR1 SGHVS, CDR2 FQNEAQ. The CDR3 extends over 16 amino acids. Trimming left V 5 bases short and J 1 base short, with 16 bases between. As DNA, the CDR3 is TGTGCCAGCAGCCCCAGCTCGGTTTCCGGCACAGATACGCAGTATTTT. It codes for CASSPSSVSGTDTQYF.

This clonotype came up many times. The J gene is TRBJ1-5, the V gene TRBV20-1, with 9 nucleotides matching TRBD1. The CDR3 loop spans 15 amino acids. V lost 0 bases, J lost 6 bases, and 6 bases stayed unmatched. The V gene's germline CDR1 is DFQATT and CDR2 SNEGSKA (reference sequence). The CDR3 sequence: CSARDPGQGTQPQHF. The CDR3 nucleotides read TGCAGTGCTAGAGATCCGGGACAGGGAACTCAGCCCCAGCATTTT.

V and J are TRBV5-1 and TRBJ1-3; tentative D call: TRBD1 (5 bases). The germline V gene encodes CDR1 SGHRS and CDR2 YFSETQ. The CDR3 extends over 13 amino acids. V lost 4 bases to trimming and J lost 4 bases, with 9 bases between them. As DNA, the CDR3 is TGCGCCAGCAGCCCGGGACGGGGAAACACCATATATTTT. This gives the protein CASSPGRGNTIYF.

This clonotype occurred a few times. V usage is TRBV3-1 and J usage is TRBJ1-2; TRBD1 aligns across 10 bases. CDR1 is LGHDT, CDR2 YNNKEL, per germline (reference sequence). This CDR3 is built from 15 residues. The trim removed 6 bases at V and 5 bases at J, leaving 9 bases unmatched. The CDR3 region is CASSPRTGGIYGYTF. The CDR3 nucleotides are TGTGCCAGCAGTCCCAGGACAGGGGGAATTTATGGCTACACCTTC.

V gene TRBV7-2 combines with J gene TRBJ2-5; D is uncertain. V was cut by 2 bases and J by 1 base, with 11 bases left in between. The CDR3 is 15 residues long. Looked up from germline, CDR1 is SGHTA and CDR2 is FQGNSA. As DNA, the CDR3 is TGTGCCAGCAGCTTAACGTTTCGATCCCAAGAGACCCAGTACTTC. Translation gives CASSLTFRSQETQYF.

This clonotype was observed many times. V usage is TRBV20-1 and J usage is TRBJ2-7, with D possibly being TRBD1 or TRBD2 (6 bases each). Trimming left V 2 bases short and J 4 bases short, with 9 bases between. The CDR3 consists of 12 residues. Germline CDR1 reads DFQATT; CDR2 reads SNEGSKA (reference sequence). The CDR3: CSARPGAYEQYF. The CDR3, as DNA: TGCAGTGCTAGACCGGGGGCATACGAGCAGTACTTC.

In regard to this clonotype: This may arise from a read error, as a much more abundant clone is one base away. This rearrangement joins TRBV20-1 to TRBJ1-6; 7 bases are shared with TRBD1. After removal of 5 bases from V and 9 bases from J, the junction contained 10 bases not matched to a gene. The germline V gene has CDR1 DFQATT and CDR2 SNEGSKA (reference sequence). This CDR3 is 14 amino acids long. The CDR3 loop reads CSAELTGIISPLHF. For the CDR3, the DNA is TGCAGTGCTGAATTGACAGGGATTATTTCACCCCTCCACTTT.

This clonotype showed up just a few times. The V and J genes are TRBV6-1 and TRBJ1-1; tentative D call: TRBD1 (5 bases). Germline V CDR1 and CDR2: MNHNS, SASEGT. This CDR3 comprises 15 residues. With 6 bases removed from V and 3 bases from J, the gap between germline ends came to 17 bases. CDR3: CASRIFDSKDTEAFF. DNA for the CDR3: TGTGCCAGCAGGATATTCGACAGTAAGGACACTGAAGCTTTCTTT.

The sample holds a few counts of this clonotype. The chain carries TRBV7-3 and TRBJ1-1; D possibly corresponds to TRBD1 (5 bases). V was trimmed by 5 bases and J by 7 bases, leaving 11 bases between them. The CDR3 runs 12 residues. Germline-derived CDR1 and CDR2 are SGHTA and FQGTGA. Written as DNA, the CDR3 is TGTGCCAGCAGCCAGGGACTTGGTGAAGCTTTCTTT. Its translation is CASSQGLGEAFF.

This clonotype has more than one count but fewer than ten. The rearrangement links TRBV7-8 to TRBJ2-3; the D gene could be TRBD1 or TRBD2 (6 bases each). Germline V gene sequence: CDR1 SGHVS, CDR2 FQNEAQ. Trimming shortened V by 5 bases and J by 0 bases, and 9 bases separated the two germline ends. This CDR3 is 14 amino acids long. The CDR3 loop is CASSRGRSTDTQYF. As DNA, the CDR3 is TGTGCCAGCAGCCGGGGGCGTAGCACAGATACGCAGTATTTT.

This clonotype is categorized as medium-sized. This chain connects TRBV29-1 to TRBJ2-1, with TRBD2 identical over 10 bases. V lost 2 bases to trimming and J lost 12 bases; unmatched junction nucleotides: 10. There are 14 residues in the CDR3. Germline CDR1 is SQVTM and CDR2 is ANQGSEA. This chain's CDR3 is CSVEKGLANIWQFF. CDR3 bases: TGCAGCGTTGAAAAGGGACTAGCGAACATATGGCAGTTCTTC.

The table lists this clonotype with many counts. This chain links TRBV20-1 with TRBJ1-4; D is undetermined. The germline CDR1 and CDR2 sequences are DFQATT and SNEGSKA (reference sequence). The CDR3 is 14 residues long. V was cut by 0 bases and J by 8 bases, with 13 bases left in between. The CDR3 is CSARDPGGFEKLFF. The CDR3, as DNA: TGCAGTGCTAGAGATCCAGGAGGGTTCGAAAAACTGTTTTTT.

This clonotype was seen repeatedly, ten times or more. Written as DNA, the CDR3 is TGTGCCAGCAGCTTCACTGGGGGGCCTTGGAATACGCAGTATTTT. This translates into CASSFTGGPWNTQYF. V usage is TRBV7-2 and J usage is TRBJ2-3, with D possibly called TRBD1 or TRBD2 (6 bases each). This CDR3 has 15 amino acids. CDR1 and CDR2 (germline): SGHTA, FQGNSA. V lost 3 bases and J 7 bases, leaving 17 bases between the germline ends.